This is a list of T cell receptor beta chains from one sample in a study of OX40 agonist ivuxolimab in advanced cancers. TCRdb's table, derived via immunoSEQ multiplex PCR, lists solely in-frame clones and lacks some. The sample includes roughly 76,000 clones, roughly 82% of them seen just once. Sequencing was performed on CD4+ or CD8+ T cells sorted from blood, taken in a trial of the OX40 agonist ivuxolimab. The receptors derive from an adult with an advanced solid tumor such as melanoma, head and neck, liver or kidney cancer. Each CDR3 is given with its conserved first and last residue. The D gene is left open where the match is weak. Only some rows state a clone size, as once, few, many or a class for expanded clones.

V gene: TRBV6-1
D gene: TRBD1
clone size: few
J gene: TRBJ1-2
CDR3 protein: CASTRGGTVYGYTF
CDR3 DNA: TGTGCCAGCACCCGAGGAGGGACAGTCTATGGCTACACCTTC

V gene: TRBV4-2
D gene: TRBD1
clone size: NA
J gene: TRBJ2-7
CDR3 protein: CASSQLGQGPYEQYF
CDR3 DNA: TGTGCCAGCAGCCAATTGGGACAGGGGCCCTACGAGCAGTACTTC

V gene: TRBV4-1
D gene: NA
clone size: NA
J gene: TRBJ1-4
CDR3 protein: CASSQERRINEKLFF
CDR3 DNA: TGCGCCAGCAGCCAAGAACGAAGGATTAATGAAAAACTGTTTTTT

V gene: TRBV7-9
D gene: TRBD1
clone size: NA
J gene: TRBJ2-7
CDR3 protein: CASTTTGDYEQYF
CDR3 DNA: TGTGCCAGCACTACGACAGGGGACTACGAGCAGTACTTC

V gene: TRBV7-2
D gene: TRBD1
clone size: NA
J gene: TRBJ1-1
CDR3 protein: CASSPGQVGEAFF
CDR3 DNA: TGTGCCAGCAGCCCTGGACAGGTCGGTGAAGCTTTCTTT

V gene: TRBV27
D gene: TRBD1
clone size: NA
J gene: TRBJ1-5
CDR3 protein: CASAGTGGQPQHF
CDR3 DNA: TGTGCCAGTGCCGGGACAGGGGGTCAGCCCCAGCATTTT

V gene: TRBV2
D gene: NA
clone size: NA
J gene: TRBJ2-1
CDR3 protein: CASSALAYNEQFF
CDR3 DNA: TGTGCCAGCAGTGCTCTAGCTTACAATGAGCAGTTCTTC

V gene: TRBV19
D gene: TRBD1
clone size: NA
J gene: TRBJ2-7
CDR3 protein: CASSVDRDYEQYF
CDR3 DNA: TGTGCCAGTAGTGTGGACAGGGACTACGAGCAGTACTTC

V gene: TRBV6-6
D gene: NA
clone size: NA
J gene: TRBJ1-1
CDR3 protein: CASSIRGTEAFF
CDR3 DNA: TGTGCCAGCAGTATCAGGGGCACTGAAGCTTTCTTT

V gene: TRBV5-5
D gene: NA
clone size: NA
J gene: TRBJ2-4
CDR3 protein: CASSKLYEGPERYF
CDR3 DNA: TGTGCCAGCAGCAAGCTCTATGAAGGACCGGAAAGGTACTTC

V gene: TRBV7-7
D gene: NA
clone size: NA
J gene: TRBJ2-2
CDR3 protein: CASRWTVDGGELFF
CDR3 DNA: TGTGCCAGCAGATGGACAGTCGATGGCGGGGAGCTGTTTTTT

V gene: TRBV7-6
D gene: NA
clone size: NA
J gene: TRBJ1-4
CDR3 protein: CASSLAGSIGIIATNEKLFF
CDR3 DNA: TGTGCCAGCAGCTTAGCGGGTAGTATCGGGATTATTGCAACTAATGAAAAACTGTTTTTT

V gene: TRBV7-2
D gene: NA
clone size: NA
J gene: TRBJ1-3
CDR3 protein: CASSRDRSGNTIYF
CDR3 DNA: TGTGCCAGCAGCCGGGACCGCTCTGGAAACACCATATATTTT

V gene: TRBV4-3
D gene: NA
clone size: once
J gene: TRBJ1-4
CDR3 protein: CASSQVLGMLYEKLFF
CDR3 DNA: TGCGCCAGCAGCCAAGTTTTAGGGATGCTTTATGAAAAACTGTTTTTT

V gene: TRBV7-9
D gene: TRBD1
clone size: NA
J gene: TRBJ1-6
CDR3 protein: CASSSGQVNSPLHF
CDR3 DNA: TGTGCCAGCAGCTCGGGACAGGTTAATTCACCCCTCCACTTT

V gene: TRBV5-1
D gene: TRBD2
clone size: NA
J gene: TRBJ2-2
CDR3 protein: CASSLLAGAGELFF
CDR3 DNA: TGCGCCAGCAGCCTGCTAGCGGGGGCCGGGGAGCTGTTTTTT

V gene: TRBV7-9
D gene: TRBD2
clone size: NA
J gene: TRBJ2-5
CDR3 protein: CASSFRTSGGSLETQYF
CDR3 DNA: TGTGCCAGCAGCTTTAGGACTAGCGGGGGCTCCCTAGAGACCCAGTACTTC

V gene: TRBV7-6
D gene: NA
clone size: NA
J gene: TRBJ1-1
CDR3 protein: CASSLGLGSTEAFF
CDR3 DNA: TGTGCCAGCAGCTTGGGCCTCGGTAGCACTGAAGCTTTCTTT